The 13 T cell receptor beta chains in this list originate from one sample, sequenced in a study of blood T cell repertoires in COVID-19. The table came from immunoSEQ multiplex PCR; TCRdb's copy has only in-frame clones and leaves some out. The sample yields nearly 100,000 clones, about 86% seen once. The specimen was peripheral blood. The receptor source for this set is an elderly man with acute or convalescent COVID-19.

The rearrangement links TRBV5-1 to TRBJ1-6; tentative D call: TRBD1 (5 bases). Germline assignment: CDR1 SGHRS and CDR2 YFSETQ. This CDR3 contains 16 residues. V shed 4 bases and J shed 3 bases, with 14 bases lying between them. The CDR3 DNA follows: TGCGCCAGCAGCCCTGGGGGGTCTCGCTATAATTCACCCCTCCACTTT. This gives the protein CASSPGGSRYNSPLHF.

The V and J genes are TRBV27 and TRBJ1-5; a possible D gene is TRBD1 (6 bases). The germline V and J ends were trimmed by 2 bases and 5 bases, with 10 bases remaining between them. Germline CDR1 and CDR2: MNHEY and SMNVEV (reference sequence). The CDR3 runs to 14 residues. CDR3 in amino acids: CASSLTRGHQPQHF. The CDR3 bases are TGTGCCAGCAGTTTAACCAGGGGTCATCAGCCCCAGCATTTT.

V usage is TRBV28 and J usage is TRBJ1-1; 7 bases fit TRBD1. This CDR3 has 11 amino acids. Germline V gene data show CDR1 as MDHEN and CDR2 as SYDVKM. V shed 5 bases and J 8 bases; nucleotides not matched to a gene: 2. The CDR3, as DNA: TGTGCCAGCAGTGGGGACAGAGAAGCTTTCTTT. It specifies CASSGDREAFF.

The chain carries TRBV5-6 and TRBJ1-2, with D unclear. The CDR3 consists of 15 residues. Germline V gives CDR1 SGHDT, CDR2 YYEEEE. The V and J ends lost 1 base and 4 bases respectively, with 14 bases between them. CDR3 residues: CASSLMTSTFYGYTF. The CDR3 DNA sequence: TGTGCCAGCAGCTTGATGACATCTACTTTCTATGGCTACACCTTC.

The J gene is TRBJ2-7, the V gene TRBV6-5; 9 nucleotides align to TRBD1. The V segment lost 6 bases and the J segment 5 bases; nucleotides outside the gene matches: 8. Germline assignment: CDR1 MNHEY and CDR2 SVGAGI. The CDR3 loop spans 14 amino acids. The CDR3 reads CASRTQQGAHEQYF. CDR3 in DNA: TGTGCCAGCAGAACCCAACAGGGGGCCCACGAGCAGTACTTC.

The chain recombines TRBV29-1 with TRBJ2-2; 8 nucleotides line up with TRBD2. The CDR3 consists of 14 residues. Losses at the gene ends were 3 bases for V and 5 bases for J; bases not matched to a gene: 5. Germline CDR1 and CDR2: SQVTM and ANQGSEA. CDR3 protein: CSVDSGTVTGELFF. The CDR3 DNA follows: TGCAGCGTTGATAGCGGGACTGTGACCGGGGAGCTGTTTTTT.

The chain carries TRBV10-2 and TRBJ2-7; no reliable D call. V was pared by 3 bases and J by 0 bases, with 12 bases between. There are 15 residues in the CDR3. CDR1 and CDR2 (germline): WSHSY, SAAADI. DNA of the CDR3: TGCGCCAGCAGTGATGAAGACCGGAGCTCCTACGAGCAGTACTTC. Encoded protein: CASSDEDRSSYEQYF.

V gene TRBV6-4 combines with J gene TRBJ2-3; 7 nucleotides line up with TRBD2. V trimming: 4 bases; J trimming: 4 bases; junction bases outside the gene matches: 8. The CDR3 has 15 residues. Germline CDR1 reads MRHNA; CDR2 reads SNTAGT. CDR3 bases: TGTGCCAGCAGTGTATCCATGGGGAGGGCAGATACGCAGTATTTT. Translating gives CASSVSMGRADTQYF.

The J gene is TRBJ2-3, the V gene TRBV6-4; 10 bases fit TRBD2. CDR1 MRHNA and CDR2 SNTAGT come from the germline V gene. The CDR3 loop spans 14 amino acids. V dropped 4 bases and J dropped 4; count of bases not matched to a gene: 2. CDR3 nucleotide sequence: TGTGCCAGCAGTGCCCTAGCGGGAGCAGATACGCAGTATTTT. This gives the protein CASSALAGADTQYF.

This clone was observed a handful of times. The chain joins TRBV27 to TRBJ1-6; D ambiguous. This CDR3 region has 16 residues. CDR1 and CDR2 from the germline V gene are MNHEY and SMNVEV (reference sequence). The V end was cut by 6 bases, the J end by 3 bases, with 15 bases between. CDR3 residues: CASRLSGGLYNSPLHF. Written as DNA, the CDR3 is TGTGCCAGCAGGCTCTCCGGCGGACTCTATAATTCACCCCTCCACTTT.

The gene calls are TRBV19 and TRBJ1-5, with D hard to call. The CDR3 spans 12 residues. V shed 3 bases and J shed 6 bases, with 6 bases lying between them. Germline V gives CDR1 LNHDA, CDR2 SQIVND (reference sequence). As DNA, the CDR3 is TGTGCCAGTAGTATGCTGAGTCAGCCCCAGCATTTT. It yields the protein CASSMLSQPQHF. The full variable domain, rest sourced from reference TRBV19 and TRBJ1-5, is DGGITQSPKYLFRKEGQNVTLSCEQNLNHDAMYWYRQDPGQGLRLIYYSQIVNDFQKGDIAEGYSVSREKKESFPLTVTSAQKNPTAFYLCASSMLSQPQHFGDGTRLSIL.

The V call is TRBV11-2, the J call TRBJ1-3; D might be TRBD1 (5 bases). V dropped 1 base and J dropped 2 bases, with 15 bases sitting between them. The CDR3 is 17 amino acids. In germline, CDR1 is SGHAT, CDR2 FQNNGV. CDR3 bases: TGTGCCAGCAGCTTAGCCCCTGCAGGGCTTCCTGGAAACACCATATATTTT. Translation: CASSLAPAGLPGNTIYF.

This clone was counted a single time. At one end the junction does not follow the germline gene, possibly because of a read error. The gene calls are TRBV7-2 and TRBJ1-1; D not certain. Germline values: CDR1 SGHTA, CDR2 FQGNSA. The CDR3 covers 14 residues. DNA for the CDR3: TGTGCCAGCAGCTTGAACACGCTGAAGACTGAAGCTTTCTTT. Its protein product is CASSLNTLKTEAFF.